This paragraph reports one T cell receptor (beta chain). No antigen is known for it. Amplification used 60 Vbeta primers and 13 Jbeta primers. The assay was immunoSEQ multiplex PCR, and TCRdb's table has in-frame clones only and misses some. The sample lists around 180,000 clones, roughly 80% seen once, with 2% to 2.5% in the top ten. In nominal health when sampled, donors likely had unrecorded immune exposures nonetheless. This entry is derived from a study of cytomegalovirus exposure and HLA in healthy donors. The overall study: Unique TCR beta sequences numbering about 100 million came from about 179 million T cells in an earlier analysis. Overall study results and limits: Despite most TCR sequences being rare, some public TCRs occurred in many donors.

The V gene's germline CDR1 is MNHEY and CDR2 SMNVEV (reference sequence). The V segment lost 3 bases and the J segment 3 bases; nucleotides outside the gene matches: 10. The CDR3 has 16 amino acids. V usage is TRBV27 and J usage is TRBJ2-7; 8 bases are shared with TRBD1. The sequencing sample was made of PBMCs. The TCR comes from a male donor in good health and CMV-seronegative. The CDR3 coding sequence is TGTGCCAGCAGTTTCAATCTTCAGGGGGCGTACTACGAGCAGTACTTC. Protein sequence: CASSFNLQGAYYEQYF.